A selection of T cell receptor beta chains follows, all from one sample in a study of shared clonotypes between healthy human individuals. Clones were read by immunoSEQ multiplex PCR, and TCRdb kept only the in-frame ones, dropping some. The table includes some 2.4 million clones, 80% to 95% detected once. The sequenced sample consisted of naive CD4+ T cells from PBMCs. The receptors were sampled from a man between 18 and 29 years old in good health. Some clones in this sample may be carry-over from other donors' samples. CDR3s include the opening cysteine and the closing phenylalanine or tryptophan. Each record gives: CDR3 length, V gene, J gene, D gene, clone size, CDR3 protein, CDR3 DNA. The D gene is left open where the match is weak. Size values are once, few and many counts, or a class for expanded clones, and some rows have none.

len: 15
v_gene: TRBV5-4
j_gene: TRBJ2-2
d_gene: -
abundance: once
CDR3aa: CASSEGQINTGELFF
CDR3nt: TGTGCCAGCAGCGAAGGACAGATAAACACCGGGGAGCTGTTTTTT

len: 13
v_gene: TRBV5-1
j_gene: TRBJ2-3
d_gene: -
abundance: -
CDR3aa: CASSDSPTDTQYF
CDR3nt: TGCGCCAGCAGCGACAGCCCCACAGATACGCAGTATTTT

len: 16
v_gene: TRBV5-1
j_gene: TRBJ2-2
d_gene: TRBD2
abundance: -
CDR3aa: CASSLAGVMNTGELFF
CDR3nt: TGCGCCAGCAGCTTAGCGGGAGTAATGAACACCGGGGAGCTGTTTTTT

len: 16
v_gene: TRBV7-6
j_gene: TRBJ1-4
d_gene: -
abundance: -
CDR3aa: CASSQPTGGLMEKLFF
CDR3nt: TGTGCCAGCAGCCAACCCACGGGGGGATTAATGGAAAAACTGTTTTTT

len: 17
v_gene: TRBV18
j_gene: TRBJ2-3
d_gene: TRBD2
abundance: -
CDR3aa: CASSPPGVAGGTDTQYF
CDR3nt: TGTGCCAGCTCACCACCGGGGGTAGCGGGAGGCACAGATACGCAGTATTTT

len: 14
v_gene: TRBV6-6
j_gene: TRBJ2-7
d_gene: -
abundance: once
CDR3aa: CASRDTSVSYEQYF
CDR3nt: TGTGCCAGCAGAGATACTAGTGTCTCCTACGAGCAGTACTTC

len: 16
v_gene: TRBV7-3
j_gene: TRBJ1-1
d_gene: -
abundance: -
CDR3aa: CASSLGGSTGRPEAFF
CDR3nt: TGTGCCAGCAGCTTAGGCGGGAGTACAGGGCGGCCTGAAGCTTTCTTT

len: 17
v_gene: TRBV30
j_gene: TRBJ2-1
d_gene: TRBD2
abundance: -
CDR3aa: CAWSGKAGGGSYNEQFF
CDR3nt: TGTGCCTGGAGTGGGAAAGCGGGAGGGGGCTCCTACAATGAGCAGTTCTTC

len: 14
v_gene: TRBV5-6
j_gene: TRBJ2-5
d_gene: TRBD1
abundance: -
CDR3aa: CASSLGDRRETQYF
CDR3nt: TGTGCCAGCAGCTTGGGGGACAGACGCGAGACCCAGTACTTC

len: 15
v_gene: TRBV28
j_gene: TRBJ2-1
d_gene: TRBD2
abundance: -
CDR3aa: CASSLSGSAGNEQFF
CDR3nt: TGTGCCAGCAGTTTAAGCGGGAGCGCAGGGAATGAGCAGTTCTTC

len: 15
v_gene: TRBV28
j_gene: TRBJ1-4
d_gene: TRBD1
abundance: -
CDR3aa: CASSRKQGGNEKLFF
CDR3nt: TGTGCCAGCAGCAGAAAACAGGGGGGGAATGAAAAACTGTTTTTT

len: 16
v_gene: TRBV5-1
j_gene: TRBJ1-4
d_gene: -
abundance: -
CDR3aa: CASQKNPLGDNEKLFF
CDR3nt: TGCGCCAGCCAAAAAAACCCCTTAGGAGATAATGAAAAACTGTTTTTT

len: 18
v_gene: TRBV7-3
j_gene: TRBJ2-2
d_gene: TRBD2
abundance: -
CDR3aa: CASSLKPSGRTNTGELFF
CDR3nt: TGTGCCAGCAGCTTAAAACCTAGCGGGAGGACGAACACCGGGGAGCTGTTTTTT

len: 14
v_gene: TRBV29-1
j_gene: TRBJ1-1
d_gene: TRBD1
abundance: -
CDR3aa: CSVDRTGGNTEAFF
CDR3nt: TGCAGCGTTGATAGGACAGGGGGGAACACTGAAGCTTTCTTT

len: 13
v_gene: TRBV7-2
j_gene: TRBJ1-5
d_gene: -
abundance: -
CDR3aa: CASSFSSNQPQHF
CDR3nt: TGTGCCAGCAGCTTTTCCAGCAATCAGCCCCAGCATTTT

len: 15
v_gene: TRBV2
j_gene: TRBJ1-1
d_gene: TRBD1
abundance: -
CDR3aa: CASRERDRGNTEAFF
CDR3nt: TGTGCCAGCAGGGAACGGGACAGGGGGAACACTGAAGCTTTCTTT

len: 15
v_gene: TRBV5-5
j_gene: TRBJ2-1
d_gene: -
abundance: -
CDR3aa: CASSLVGTPYNEQFF
CDR3nt: TGTGCCAGCAGCTTGGTTGGTACCCCCTACAATGAGCAGTTCTTC

len: 14
v_gene: TRBV5-1
j_gene: TRBJ2-7
d_gene: -
abundance: -
CDR3aa: CASSPGVSGYEQYF
CDR3nt: TGCGCCAGCAGCCCCGGTGTCAGCGGCTACGAGCAGTACTTC

len: 15
v_gene: TRBV10-2
j_gene: TRBJ1-1
d_gene: -
abundance: -
CDR3aa: CASTLHISGTTEAFF
CDR3nt: TGCGCCAGCACCCTCCACATCTCTGGGACCACTGAAGCTTTCTTT

len: 16
v_gene: TRBV27
j_gene: TRBJ2-7
d_gene: TRBD2
abundance: -
CDR3aa: CASSRLAGGPRGEQYF
CDR3nt: TGTGCCAGCAGCCGACTAGCGGGAGGGCCGAGGGGGGAGCAGTACTTC

len: 15
v_gene: TRBV5-1
j_gene: TRBJ2-1
d_gene: TRBD2
abundance: -
CDR3aa: CASRTSGSSYNEQFF
CDR3nt: TGCGCCAGCCGTACGAGCGGGAGCTCCTACAATGAGCAGTTCTTC

len: 18
v_gene: TRBV7-8
j_gene: TRBJ2-3
d_gene: -
abundance: -
CDR3aa: CASSLFIGVASRPDTQYF
CDR3nt: TGTGCCAGCAGCTTATTTATCGGTGTTGCGTCTAGGCCAGATACGCAGTATTTT

len: 15
v_gene: TRBV30
j_gene: TRBJ1-4
d_gene: TRBD1
abundance: -
CDR3aa: CAWNHAQGAREKLFF
CDR3nt: TGTGCCTGGAACCACGCACAGGGGGCGCGCGAAAAACTGTTTTTT

len: 16
v_gene: TRBV28
j_gene: TRBJ2-4
d_gene: -
abundance: -
CDR3aa: CASSFPRAGAKNIQYF
CDR3nt: TGTGCCAGCAGTTTCCCCAGGGCGGGGGCCAAAAACATTCAGTACTTC

len: 15
v_gene: TRBV2
j_gene: TRBJ1-1
d_gene: TRBD1
abundance: -
CDR3aa: CASRPRQGENTEAFF
CDR3nt: TGTGCCAGCAGGCCCCGACAGGGTGAGAACACTGAAGCTTTCTTT

len: 17
v_gene: TRBV4-2
j_gene: TRBJ2-3
d_gene: -
abundance: -
CDR3aa: CASSQVAGRLASNTQYF
CDR3nt: TGTGCCAGCAGCCAAGTAGCCGGCCGGTTGGCTTCCAATACGCAGTATTTT

len: 14
v_gene: TRBV19
j_gene: TRBJ1-1
d_gene: -
abundance: once
CDR3aa: CASRLPERNTEAFF
CDR3nt: TGTGCCAGTAGACTACCAGAGCGGAACACTGAAGCTTTCTTT

len: 15
v_gene: TRBV19
j_gene: TRBJ1-1
d_gene: TRBD1
abundance: -
CDR3aa: CASSIEGQGPTEAFF
CDR3nt: TGTGCCAGTAGTATAGAGGGACAGGGACCCACTGAAGCTTTCTTT

len: 13
v_gene: TRBV4-3
j_gene: TRBJ1-4
d_gene: -
abundance: -
CDR3aa: CASRKRENEKLFF
CDR3nt: TGCGCCAGCAGGAAGAGGGAGAATGAAAAACTGTTTTTT

len: 14
v_gene: TRBV28
j_gene: TRBJ1-2
d_gene: -
abundance: -
CDR3aa: CASSRPGANYGYTF
CDR3nt: TGTGCCAGCAGTCGTCCCGGAGCGAACTATGGCTACACCTTC

len: 14
v_gene: TRBV4-3
j_gene: TRBJ2-7
d_gene: TRBD2
abundance: once
CDR3aa: CASSPGTNSYEQYF
CDR3nt: TGCGCCAGCAGCCCCGGGACTAACTCCTACGAGCAGTACTTC

len: 16
v_gene: TRBV28
j_gene: TRBJ2-1
d_gene: TRBD2
abundance: -
CDR3aa: CASNAPGGFSYNEQFF
CDR3nt: TGTGCCAGCAACGCACCCGGGGGGTTCTCCTACAATGAGCAGTTCTTC

len: 15
v_gene: TRBV7-8
j_gene: TRBJ1-2
d_gene: -
abundance: -
CDR3aa: CASSPGGSRGRGYTF
CDR3nt: TGTGCCAGCAGCCCGGGAGGATCCCGTGGGAGAGGCTACACCTTC

len: 13
v_gene: TRBV6-5
j_gene: TRBJ1-5
d_gene: -
abundance: -
CDR3aa: CASSYSLNQPQHF
CDR3nt: TGTGCCAGCAGTTACTCGCTTAATCAGCCCCAGCATTTT

len: 15
v_gene: TRBV28
j_gene: TRBJ2-2
d_gene: TRBD2
abundance: -
CDR3aa: CASNAGGRGTGELFF
CDR3nt: TGTGCCAGCAATGCTGGCGGGAGAGGTACCGGGGAGCTGTTTTTT

len: 18
v_gene: TRBV7-3
j_gene: TRBJ2-5
d_gene: -
abundance: once
CDR3aa: CASSLLGRVTQGIETQYF
CDR3nt: TGTGCCAGCAGCTTATTGGGGCGGGTCACTCAAGGGATTGAGACCCAGTACTTC

len: 16
v_gene: TRBV7-2
j_gene: TRBJ2-5
d_gene: TRBD2
abundance: -
CDR3aa: CASSRAAGGPQETQYF
CDR3nt: TGTGCCAGCAGCCGCGCTGCGGGAGGGCCTCAAGAGACCCAGTACTTC

len: 12
v_gene: TRBV2
j_gene: TRBJ2-3
d_gene: TRBD2
abundance: -
CDR3aa: CASKRLADTQYF
CDR3nt: TGTGCCAGCAAAAGACTAGCGGATACGCAGTATTTT

len: 14
v_gene: TRBV5-1
j_gene: TRBJ2-7
d_gene: TRBD2
abundance: -
CDR3aa: CASSLEVAGGPQYF
CDR3nt: TGCGCCAGCAGCTTGGAGGTAGCGGGAGGGCCTCAGTACTTC

len: 19
v_gene: TRBV4-1
j_gene: TRBJ1-5
d_gene: TRBD1
abundance: -
CDR3aa: CASSQPSRGLVRGGQPQHF
CDR3nt: TGCGCCAGCAGCCAACCCTCGCGGGGGTTGGTCAGGGGGGGTCAGCCCCAGCATTTT

len: 15
v_gene: TRBV5-1
j_gene: TRBJ2-5
d_gene: -
abundance: -
CDR3aa: CASSFSGTPRETQYF
CDR3nt: TGCGCCAGCAGCTTCTCCGGGACACCCAGGGAGACCCAGTACTTC

len: 16
v_gene: TRBV18
j_gene: TRBJ1-3
d_gene: -
abundance: -
CDR3aa: CASSPLDRSSGNTIYF
CDR3nt: TGTGCCAGCTCACCCCTGGACAGAAGCTCTGGAAACACCATATATTTT

len: 13
v_gene: TRBV11-2
j_gene: TRBJ2-7
d_gene: TRBD1
abundance: -
CDR3aa: CASSFDRGREQYF
CDR3nt: TGTGCCAGCAGCTTTGACAGGGGGCGCGAGCAGTACTTC

len: 16
v_gene: TRBV5-6
j_gene: TRBJ2-7
d_gene: -
abundance: -
CDR3aa: CASSLDRGERSYEQYF
CDR3nt: TGTGCCAGCAGCTTGGATCGGGGCGAGCGGAGCTACGAGCAGTACTTC

len: 15
v_gene: TRBV5-1
j_gene: TRBJ2-1
d_gene: -
abundance: -
CDR3aa: CASSLGGFTYNEQFF
CDR3nt: TGCGCCAGCAGCTTGGGGGGGTTTACTTACAATGAGCAGTTCTTC

len: 14
v_gene: TRBV11-1
j_gene: TRBJ2-5
d_gene: -
abundance: -
CDR3aa: CASSLDPSRETQYF
CDR3nt: TGTGCCAGCAGCTTAGACCCCTCACGCGAGACCCAGTACTTC

len: 17
v_gene: TRBV5-6
j_gene: TRBJ2-1
d_gene: TRBD2
abundance: once
CDR3aa: CASTLRLISAGGFGQFF
CDR3nt: TGTGCCAGCACACTTCGCCTTATTTCAGCGGGAGGGTTCGGGCAGTTCTTC

len: 14
v_gene: TRBV5-8
j_gene: TRBJ2-5
d_gene: -
abundance: once
CDR3aa: CASSTGPFRETQYF
CDR3nt: TGTGCCAGCAGTACGGGGCCATTCCGAGAGACCCAGTACTTC

len: 12
v_gene: TRBV30
j_gene: TRBJ1-2
d_gene: TRBD1
abundance: -
CDR3aa: CASDRANYGYTF
CDR3nt: TGTGCTTCGGACAGGGCTAACTATGGCTACACCTTC

len: 13
v_gene: TRBV29-1
j_gene: TRBJ1-1
d_gene: -
abundance: -
CDR3aa: CSVGRGLNTEAFF
CDR3nt: TGCAGCGTGGGGCGGGGGCTGAACACTGAAGCTTTCTTT

len: 14
v_gene: TRBV9
j_gene: TRBJ2-1
d_gene: -
abundance: -
CDR3aa: CASSGPDSLSEQFF
CDR3nt: TGTGCCAGCAGCGGGCCGGACTCGCTTTCCGAGCAGTTCTTC

len: 17
v_gene: TRBV7-3
j_gene: TRBJ2-1
d_gene: -
abundance: -
CDR3aa: CASSSQPPGAAYNEQFF
CDR3nt: TGTGCCAGCAGCTCCCAACCGCCGGGAGCTGCCTACAATGAGCAGTTCTTC

len: 15
v_gene: TRBV5-1
j_gene: TRBJ2-1
d_gene: TRBD1
abundance: once
CDR3aa: CASSPGTGRANEQFF
CDR3nt: TGCGCCAGCAGCCCAGGGACAGGGAGAGCGAATGAGCAGTTCTTC

len: 15
v_gene: TRBV6-5
j_gene: TRBJ2-2
d_gene: TRBD2
abundance: -
CDR3aa: CASRTGGVLTGELFF
CDR3nt: TGTGCCAGCAGGACGGGGGGAGTACTCACCGGGGAGCTGTTTTTT

len: 14
v_gene: TRBV28
j_gene: TRBJ2-1
d_gene: -
abundance: -
CDR3aa: CASSPRRYPNEQFF
CDR3nt: TGTGCCAGCAGTCCTCGGAGGTATCCCAATGAGCAGTTCTTC

len: 13
v_gene: TRBV2
j_gene: TRBJ2-3
d_gene: -
abundance: -
CDR3aa: CASLGALTDTQYF
CDR3nt: TGTGCCAGTTTAGGGGCCCTCACAGATACGCAGTATTTT

len: 11
v_gene: TRBV20-1
j_gene: TRBJ2-7
d_gene: -
abundance: -
CDR3aa: CSARATYEQYF
CDR3nt: TGCAGTGCTAGGGCTACCTACGAGCAGTACTTC

len: 16
v_gene: TRBV30
j_gene: TRBJ2-7
d_gene: TRBD2
abundance: -
CDR3aa: CAWGRGGSGRAVEQYF
CDR3nt: TGTGCCTGGGGGAGAGGGGGTAGCGGGAGGGCGGTCGAGCAGTACTTC

len: 14
v_gene: TRBV27
j_gene: TRBJ2-7
d_gene: TRBD1
abundance: -
CDR3aa: CASSKTGKPYEQYF
CDR3nt: TGTGCCAGCAGTAAGACAGGGAAACCCTACGAGCAGTACTTC

len: 14
v_gene: TRBV9
j_gene: TRBJ2-2
d_gene: -
abundance: -
CDR3aa: CASSVEVLTGELFF
CDR3nt: TGTGCCAGCAGCGTAGAGGTCCTCACCGGGGAGCTGTTTTTT